These 21 T cell receptor beta chains came from one sample sequenced in a study of post-analysis software for immune sequencing data. Every TCR beta cDNA library bore unique molecular identifiers. TCRdb re-called the PCR reads with MiXCR, one entry per CDR3 protein. In the table there are more than 500,000 distinct CDR3 sequences, 34% of which are singletons. Their target antigens are unknown. General observations from the study: TRBV5-6, TRBV5-1 and TRBV20-1 were among about 5 TRBV segments more frequent in patients than controls.

Source material: blood. The source of these receptors is a girl aged 2-17 years with multiple sclerosis.

Many counts were recorded for this clonotype. This chain links TRBV5-1 with TRBJ1-5, with D unclear. Trimming pared 0 bases from V and 0 bases from J, leaving 4 bases between. Germline V gene lookup returns CDR1 SGHRS and CDR2 YFSETQ. The CDR3 contains 14 residues. CDR3 sequence reads: CASSLDGSNQPQHF. As DNA, the CDR3 is TGCGCCAGCAGCTTGGACGGTAGCAATCAGCCCCAGCATTTT.

The chain links TRBV20-1 to TRBJ2-1; possibly TRBD2 for D (5 bases). The CDR3 has 14 amino acids. Germline-derived CDR1 and CDR2 are DFQATT and SNEGSKA (reference sequence). In nucleotides, the CDR3 is TGCACTGGGGAGAAGGATAGCTCCTACAATGAGCAGTTCTTC. Protein sequence: CTGEKDSSYNEQFF.

The chain links TRBV15 to TRBJ1-6; D unresolved. The CDR3 has 18 residues. V gave up 0 bases and J gave up 4 bases, with 16 bases separating them. Germline assignment: CDR1 LNHNV and CDR2 YYDKDF (reference sequence). The DNA for the CDR3 is TGTGCCACCAGCAGAGAAATCCCAACCGGGCTATATAATTCACCCCTCCACTTT. Amino acids: CATSREIPTGLYNSPLHF.

V gene TRBV5-1 combines with J gene TRBJ1-2, with D uncertain. Germline assignment: CDR1 SGHRS and CDR2 YFSETQ. The CDR3 totals 14 residues. V was trimmed by 4 bases and J by 3 bases, leaving 13 bases between them. The CDR3 DNA follows: TGCGCCAGCAGCGAGGCCTCCCCCGACTATGGCTACACCTTC. Residues: CASSEASPDYGYTF. The whole variable domain, remainder taken from reference TRBV5-1 and TRBJ1-2, is KAGVTQTPRYLIKTRGQQVTLSCSPISGHRSVSWYQQTPGQGLQFLFEYFSETQRNKGNFPGRFSGRQFSNSRSEMNVSTLELGDSALYLCASSEASPDYGYTFGSGTRLTVV.

The rearrangement joins TRBV6-6 to TRBJ2-3, with D tentatively TRBD2 (5 bases). The CDR3 spans 14 residues. Germline V lookup: CDR1 MNHNY, CDR2 SVGAGI (reference sequence). V was pared by 2 bases and J by 2 bases, with 8 bases between. The CDR3 sequence: CASSYRLSTDTQYF. The CDR3 region has the DNA TGTGCCAGCAGTTACCGACTATCCACAGATACGCAGTATTTT.

This chain connects TRBV20-1 to TRBJ1-6; no clear D. The CDR3 has 11 amino acids. Trimming took off 3 bases at V and 9 bases at J, with 6 bases between the two ends. Germline loops: CDR1 DFQATT, CDR2 SNEGSKA (reference sequence). The CDR3 DNA reads TGCAGTGCTAGTATCGTTTCACCCCTCCACTTT. Its translation: CSASIVSPLHF.

This clonotype has only a few counts. The chain recombines TRBV7-9 with TRBJ1-2; 9 bases fit TRBD1. CDR1 is SEHNR, CDR2 FQNEAQ, per germline (reference sequence). The CDR3 loop spans 15 amino acids. The V segment lost 5 bases and the J segment 4 bases; nucleotides outside the gene matches: 8. CDR3 sequence: CASSAPGQGIYGYTF. The DNA of the CDR3 is TGTGCCAGCAGCGCCCCGGGACAGGGTATCTATGGCTACACCTTC.

The chain carries TRBV29-1 and TRBJ2-3; D not resolved. Germline-derived CDR1 and CDR2 are SQVTM and ANQGSEA. The CDR3 covers 14 residues. V was shortened by 4 bases and J by 0 bases, with 11 bases between the two germline ends. CDR3 coding DNA: TGCAGCGTTGGTTTGCTGGGAAGCACAGATACGCAGTATTTT. Translated, it gives CSVGLLGSTDTQYF.

This clonotype was seen only a few times. The CDR3 coding sequence is TGTGCCAGCAGTTACTCATTGCAGCGGGGGGCCGGGGAGCTGTTTTTT. Residues: CASSYSLQRGAGELFF. The chain couples TRBV6-6 to TRBJ2-2, with 9 bases lining up with TRBD2. CDR1 MNHNY and CDR2 SVGAGI come from the germline V gene (reference sequence). The CDR3 runs 16 residues. The ends lost 0 bases at V and 6 bases at J; junction bases unmatched: 5.

This clonotype was seen a handful of times. The germline gene is not matched at one end of the junction; a read error may be the cause. The chain recombines TRBV5-1 with TRBJ2-3; 10 nucleotides align to TRBD1. The CDR3 has 15 amino acids. Per germline, CDR1 SGHRS and CDR2 YFSETQ. The CDR3 region is CANSFGTGGTDTQYF. The DNA for the CDR3 is TGCGCCAACAGCTTCGGGACAGGGGGCACAGATACGCAGTATTTT.

The chain combines TRBV7-2 with TRBJ2-5; D is ambiguous. Trimming left V 1 base short and J 5 bases short, with 11 bases between. Per germline, CDR1 SGHTA and CDR2 FQGNSA. The CDR3 has 14 residues. The CDR3 DNA sequence: TGTGCCAGCAGCTTAGTCGGGCCAGACGAGACCCAGTACTTC. Translated: CASSLVGPDETQYF.

The rearrangement joins TRBV11-2 to TRBJ1-1; D perhaps matches TRBD1 (6 bases). This CDR3 is built from 15 residues. Germline CDR1 and CDR2: SGHAT and FQNNGV. The germline V and J ends were trimmed by 3 bases and 5 bases, with 16 bases remaining between them. The CDR3, as DNA: TGTGCCAGCAGCTTCCTTTTGAGGGGGGTTACTGAAGCTTTCTTT. This sequence encodes CASSFLLRGVTEAFF.

This sequence joins TRBV6-6 and TRBJ1-1, with 12 bases matching TRBD1. The germline gives CDR1 MNHNY, CDR2 SVGAGI (reference sequence). Germline trimming cut 6 bases from V and 2 bases from J; bases unmatched to any gene: 7. This CDR3 is built from 16 residues. In DNA, the CDR3 is TGTGCCAGCAGGGGACAGGGGGCGTGGGGAAACACTGAAGCTTTCTTT. It specifies CASRGQGAWGNTEAFF.

This clonotype has a count of ten or more. This chain uses TRBV7-8 with TRBJ2-1; no firm D call. The CDR3 is 15 amino acids. V was shortened by 1 base and J by 3 bases, with 10 bases between the two germline ends. Per germline, CDR1 SGHVS and CDR2 FQNEAQ. The CDR3 bases are TGTGCCAGCAGCTTAGGGGGTTTCGGCTACAATGAGCAGTTCTTC. This encodes CASSLGGFGYNEQFF.

The rearrangement uses TRBV7-2 and TRBJ1-5; tentative D call: TRBD1 (5 bases). Germline lookup yields CDR1 SGHTA and CDR2 FQGNSA. The CDR3 spans 14 residues. Trimming pared 2 bases from V and 6 bases from J, leaving 11 bases between. In DNA, the CDR3 is TGTGCCAGCAGCTTATCAGGGACGGCTCAGCCCCAGCATTTT. Its translation: CASSLSGTAQPQHF.

CDR3: CAISGQSVEGPSYEQYF. DNA of the CDR3: TGTGCCATCAGTGGTCAGTCAGTTGAGGGGCCATCCTACGAGCAGTACTTC. The V gene is TRBV10-3, the J gene TRBJ2-7; D possibly matches TRBD1 or TRBD2 (5 bases each). The length of the CDR3 is 17 residues. Germline-derived CDR1 and CDR2 are ENHRY and SYGVKD. The V end lost 4 bases, the J end lost 1 base, and 20 bases lay between the germline ends.

The chain recombines TRBV2 with TRBJ2-1, with unresolved D. The CDR3 contains 15 residues. Germline CDR1 SNHLY, CDR2 FYNNEI. V gave up 1 base and J gave up 0 bases, with 7 bases separating them. CDR3 nucleotides: TGTGCCAGCAGTGAAGGCCAGTTCTCCTACAATGAGCAGTTCTTC. Translating it yields CASSEGQFSYNEQFF.

This sequence joins TRBV2 and TRBJ2-3, with 11 positions matching TRBD2. This CDR3 has 17 amino acids. Germline loops: CDR1 SNHLY, CDR2 FYNNEI. V lost 7 bases to trimming and J lost 1 base; unmatched junction nucleotides: 10. The CDR3 region is CASTGATSGVGTDTQYF. CDR3 DNA sequence: TGTGCCAGCACTGGAGCGACTAGCGGGGTGGGCACAGATACGCAGTATTTT.

The chain uses TRBV11-2 and TRBJ2-3; 15 nucleotides match TRBD2. This CDR3 comprises 16 residues. CDR1 is SGHAT and CDR2 is FQNNGV in the germline V gene. Germline trimming cut 5 bases from V and 9 bases from J; bases unmatched to any gene: 9. CDR3 nucleotides: TGTGCCAGCAGCACCACGTCCGGGACTAGCGGGGGGACGCAGTATTTT. Its protein is CASSTTSGTSGGTQYF.

The V and J genes are TRBV6-5 and TRBJ1-5; D gene uncertain. Germline CDR1 is MNHEY and CDR2 is SVGAGI. This CDR3 is 11 amino acids long. V was cut by 8 bases and J by 4 bases, with 6 bases left in between. CDR3 bases: TGTGCCAGCGGTATGAATCAGCCCCAGCATTTT. Encoded protein: CASGMNQPQHF.

This clonotype was seen only a few times. V gene TRBV12-3 or TRBV12-4 combines with J gene TRBJ1-1; D is undetermined. Trimming left V 4 bases short and J 1 base short, with 13 bases between. The CDR3 is made up of 15 amino acids. CDR3 nucleotide sequence: TGTGCCAGCAGTTCTTCAGGAGAGAGGAACACTGAAGCTTTCTTT. It translates to CASSSSGERNTEAFF.